The 27 T cell receptor beta chains below were found in one sample sequenced in a study of blood T cell repertoires in COVID-19. Clones were sequenced by immunoSEQ multiplex PCR, and TCRdb holds only the in-frame ones, with some missing. The table includes about 150,000 clones, more than 80% detected once. The sequenced sample consisted of peripheral blood. These receptors were obtained from a human donor with acute or convalescent COVID-19. The donor label of this sample is uncertain.

The CDR3 nucleotides are TGTGCCAGCAGCACGGGCAGAGGGGAGGGCGGAAACACCATATATTTT. This encodes CASSTGRGEGGNTIYF. The V and J genes are TRBV7-2 and TRBJ1-3; possibly TRBD1 for D (5 bases). The CDR3 length is 16 residues. The germline gives CDR1 SGHTA, CDR2 FQGNSA. Trimming took off 5 bases at V and 4 bases at J, with 18 bases between the two ends.

The rearrangement links TRBV12-3 or TRBV12-4 to TRBJ1-1, with a weak D call TRBD1 (6 bases). The V end was cut by 4 bases, the J end by 10 bases, with 10 bases between. The length of the CDR3 is 11 residues. The CDR3 reads CASSSGVGAFF. CDR3 nucleotides: TGTGCCAGCAGTTCAGGGGTAGGAGCTTTCTTT.

This clone showed up just a few times. The V call is TRBV29-1, the J call TRBJ1-5; 8 bases are a match to TRBD1. The CDR3 covers 13 residues. Per the germline V gene, CDR1 is SQVTM and CDR2 is ANQGSEA. Trimming at V came to 6 bases and at J to 4 bases, leaving 5 bases not matched to a gene. CDR3 in amino acids: CSVQDRENQPQHF. The CDR3 DNA follows: TGCAGCGTCCAGGACAGGGAGAATCAGCCCCAGCATTTT.

This clone is a singleton in its sample. The genes are TRBV30 and TRBJ2-3; D is unresolved. The CDR3 totals 14 residues. Germline values: CDR1 GTSNPN, CDR2 SVGIG (reference sequence). The V end was cut by 5 bases, the J end by 4 bases, with 16 bases between. The CDR3 nucleotides read TGTGCCTGGGCTGTCCTCCTCAGATCAGATACGCAGTATTTT. Protein: CAWAVLLRSDTQYF.

The chain is built from TRBV6-6 and TRBJ2-3, with 7 bases fitting TRBD1. There are 14 residues in the CDR3. Germline V gene lookup returns CDR1 MNHNY and CDR2 SVGAGI (reference sequence). Trimming cost V 6 bases and J 4 bases; bases outside gene matches: 7. CDR3 loop: CASSPTGYPDTQYF. The DNA of the CDR3 is TGTGCCAGCAGCCCGACAGGGTACCCAGATACGCAGTATTTT.

This sequence joins TRBV12-2 and TRBJ2-1; TRBD2 is taken as the D call from the table, unchecked against the DNA. TRBV12-2 is marked as a pseudogene. The CDR3 length is 24 residues. CDR3 residues: CASRLPNSAEPQTSGGSSYNEQFF. The DNA of the CDR3 is TGTGCAAGTCGCTTACCCAATAGCGCGGAGCCCCAAACTAGCGGGGGGTCCTCCTACAATGAGCAGTTCTTC.

V usage is TRBV27 and J usage is TRBJ1-1, with 10 bases lining up with TRBD1. V shed 5 bases, J shed 10 bases, and the junction held 7 bases outside the gene matches. Germline lookup yields CDR1 MNHEY and CDR2 SMNVEV (reference sequence). This CDR3 is built from 13 residues. The CDR3, as DNA: TGTGCCAGCAGTGGGACAGGGGTATCGGGAGCTTTCTTT. Translation: CASSGTGVSGAFF.

A single count supports this clone. V is TRBV5-6 and J is TRBJ1-1; 7 bases align to TRBD1. This CDR3 comprises 16 residues. Germline loops: CDR1 SGHDT, CDR2 YYEEEE. The V segment lost 3 bases and the J segment 1 base; nucleotides outside the gene matches: 9. CDR3 in DNA: TGTGCCAGCAGCTCCTCGACAGGGCTAAAGAACACTGAAGCTTTCTTT. It codes for CASSSSTGLKNTEAFF. Filled out from reference TRBV5-6 and TRBJ1-1, the complete variable domain reads DAGVTQSPTHLIKTRGQQVTLRCSPKSGHDTVSWYQQALGQGPQFIFQYYEEEERQRGNFPDRFSGHQFPNYSSELNVNALLLGDSALYLCASSSSTGLKNTEAFFGQGTRLTVV.

This sequence joins TRBV6-5 and TRBJ2-7; 12 nucleotides match TRBD2. The V and J ends lost 6 bases and 7 bases, in that order; junction bases with no gene match: 10. CDR1 MNHEY and CDR2 SVGAGI come from the germline V gene. This CDR3 region has 15 residues. CDR3 coding DNA: TGTGCCAGCAGGCCTTCTAGCGGGGGGGCGGGAGAGCAGTACTTC. Protein sequence: CASRPSSGGAGEQYF.

The rearrangement links TRBV5-1 to TRBJ2-2; perhaps TRBD1 as D (5 bases). Germline V gives CDR1 SGHRS, CDR2 YFSETQ. CDR3 length equals 15 residues. Trimming pared 0 bases from V and 1 base from J, leaving 7 bases between. The chain's CDR3 is CASSLEGQNTGELFF. As DNA, the CDR3 is TGCGCCAGCAGCTTGGAGGGGCAGAACACCGGGGAGCTGTTTTTT.

CDR3 sequence: CASSFRTGNTEAFF. The CDR3 DNA reads as TGCGCCAGCAGCTTCCGGACAGGGAACACTGAAGCTTTCTTT. V gene TRBV5-1 combines with J gene TRBJ1-1, with TRBD1 matching over 7 bases. The V gene's germline CDR1 is SGHRS and CDR2 YFSETQ. There are 14 residues in the CDR3. After removal of 2 bases from V and 1 base from J, the junction contained 2 bases not matched to a gene.

Written as DNA, the CDR3 is TGTGCCAGCAGTTTTGATACAGTTAAGAACACTGAAGCTTTCTTT. It codes for CASSFDTVKNTEAFF. This chain links TRBV7-9 with TRBJ1-1; D call uncertain. There are 15 residues in the CDR3. Germline V gene lookup returns CDR1 SEHNR and CDR2 FQNEAQ (reference sequence). The V end lost 6 bases, the J end lost 1 base, and 15 bases lay between the germline ends.

V is TRBV7-9 and J is TRBJ2-7; D perhaps matches TRBD2 (5 bases). V lost 6 bases and J 9 bases, leaving 18 bases between the germline ends. CDR3 length: 13 residues. CDR1 is SEHNR, CDR2 FQNEAQ, per germline (reference sequence). As DNA, the CDR3 is TGTGCCAGCAGTTCCTCAGCAGCCAGCGGGCAGTACTTC. This sequence encodes CASSSSAASGQYF. The full variable domain, with the rest looked up from reference TRBV7-9 and TRBJ2-7, is DTGVSQNPRHKITKRGQNVTFRCDPISEHNRLYWYRQTLGQGPEFLTYFQNEAQLEKSRLLSDRFSAERPKGSFSTLEIQRTEQGDSAMYLCASSSSAASGQYFGPGTRLTVT.

This chain uses TRBV25-1 with TRBJ1-2, with 10 bases identical to TRBD1. Trimming cost V 8 bases and J 5 bases; bases outside gene matches: 2. Germline V gene sequence: CDR1 MGHDK, CDR2 SYGVNS. The CDR3 is 12 residues long. As DNA, the CDR3 is TGTGCCAGCGCGGGACAGGGGTATGGCTACACCTTC. Translating it yields CASAGQGYGYTF.

This clone was recorded only once. The rearrangement uses TRBV4-1 and TRBJ2-1; 12 bases are shared with TRBD1. CDR1 is MGHRA and CDR2 is YSYEKL in the germline V gene. The CDR3 contains 17 residues. V was pared by 1 base and J by 7 bases, with 8 bases of the junction left unmatched. The CDR3, as DNA: TGCGCCAGCAGCCAAGGGCCGGGACAGGGGGCGGGTAATGAGCAGTTCTTC. This sequence encodes CASSQGPGQGAGNEQFF.

DNA for the CDR3: TGTGCCAGCAGCTTAGCGGCGGACATCAACACCGGGGAGCTGTTTTTT. This gives the protein CASSLAADINTGELFF. The chain carries TRBV11-2 and TRBJ2-2; a weak D match, TRBD1 (5 bases). The length of the CDR3 is 16 residues. CDR1 is SGHAT, CDR2 FQNNGV, per germline. Trimming stripped 1 base from V and 2 bases from J, with 11 bases between.

The J gene is TRBJ1-5, the V gene TRBV10-2; D call uncertain. Germline-derived CDR1 and CDR2 are WSHSY and SAAADI. This CDR3 comprises 16 residues. V was shortened by 1 base and J by 0 bases, with 10 bases between the two germline ends. The CDR3 region is CASSEFYWASNQPQHF. The CDR3 nucleotides read TGCGCCAGCAGTGAGTTTTACTGGGCTAGCAATCAGCCCCAGCATTTT.

This clone was observed a single time. This chain connects TRBV11-2 to TRBJ2-2; TRBD2 might be the D (6 bases). Germline CDR1 reads SGHAT; CDR2 reads FQNNGV. The CDR3 sequence is 15 residues long. Trimming took off 4 bases at V and 4 bases at J, with 13 bases between the two ends. CDR3: CASSSRGTPTGELFF. The CDR3 coding sequence is TGTGCCAGCAGCTCCCGGGGGACGCCCACCGGGGAGCTGTTTTTT.

V and J are TRBV19 and TRBJ1-2, with TRBD1 as a possible D gene (6 bases). Germline V gives CDR1 LNHDA, CDR2 SQIVND (reference sequence). This CDR3 comprises 13 residues. The V end was cut by 7 bases, the J end by 1 base, with 10 bases between. In DNA form, the CDR3 reads TGTGCCAGTAAGAGGGACATTAACTATGGCTACACCTTC. Its protein product is CASKRDINYGYTF.

This clone has more than one count but fewer than ten. This rearrangement joins TRBV5-5 to TRBJ1-3; weak D call: TRBD1 (5 bases). Deletions cut 8 bases from V and 1 base from J, with 7 bases between. This CDR3 comprises 12 residues. CDR1 and CDR2 (germline): SGHKS, YYEKEE (reference sequence). The CDR3 DNA is TGTGCCAGGGGGGGTTCTGGAAACACCATATATTTT. Encoded protein: CARGGSGNTIYF.

The chain is built from TRBV6-6 and TRBJ1-3; 8 positions agree with TRBD1. The CDR3 has 13 amino acids. The V and J ends lost 4 bases and 12 bases, in that order; junction bases with no gene match: 8. CDR1 and CDR2 (germline): MNHNY, SVGAGI (reference sequence). The CDR3 loop reads CASSFLEGQDIYF. CDR3 nucleotide sequence: TGTGCCAGCAGTTTTTTGGAGGGACAGGACATATATTTT.

The chain has TRBV12-1 and TRBJ2-7; the D segment call TRBD1 is taken from the table without a DNA check. TRBV12-1 is noted as a pseudogene. This CDR3 is built from 14 residues. The CDR3 protein is CASSLYRGHYEQYF. CDR3 sequence (DNA): TGTGCCAGCAGCTTGTACAGGGGTCACTACGAGCAGTACTTC.

The genes are TRBV3-1 (or the pseudogene TRBV3-2) and TRBJ1-3, with 7 bases that match TRBD1. CDR3 length: 14 residues. Germline V gene lookup returns CDR1 LGHDT and CDR2 YNNKEL (reference sequence). Losses at the gene ends were 4 bases for V and 4 bases for J; bases not matched to a gene: 4. CDR3 nucleotides: TGTGCCAGCAGCCGAGGGGGCGCGGGAAACACCATATATTTT. Translating gives CASSRGGAGNTIYF.

The gene calls are TRBV18 and TRBJ1-5; D not certain. V dropped 3 bases and J dropped 2 bases, with 11 bases sitting between them. Germline lookup yields CDR1 KGHSH and CDR2 LQKENI. This CDR3 has 15 amino acids. The CDR3 is CASSPLSDGNQPQHF. As DNA, the CDR3 is TGTGCCAGCTCACCCCTGAGCGACGGCAATCAGCCCCAGCATTTT.

The chain couples TRBV29-1 to TRBJ1-2, with D unresolved. V was trimmed by 4 bases and J by 8 bases, leaving 20 bases between them. The germline V gene has CDR1 SQVTM and CDR2 ANQGSEA. The CDR3 has 14 amino acids. CDR3 loop: CSVGLGVAAYGYTF. In DNA, the CDR3 is TGCAGCGTTGGCCTCGGGGTAGCAGCCTACGGCTACACCTTC. The full variable domain, rest sourced from reference TRBV29-1 and TRBJ1-2, is SAVISQKPSRDICQRGTSLTIQCQVDSQVTMMFWYRQQPGQSLTLIATANQGSEATYESGFVIDKFPISRPNLTFSTLTVSNMSPEDSSIYLCSVGLGVAAYGYTFGSGTRLTVV.

The CDR3 loop is CSVVVSASTDTQYF. CDR3 bases: TGCAGCGTTGTTGTTAGCGCATCGACAGATACGCAGTATTTT. This chain joins TRBV29-1 and TRBJ2-3; TRBD2 might be the D (5 bases). The CDR3 runs 14 residues. Trimming removed 4 bases at V and 3 bases at J, with 14 bases between. The germline V gene has CDR1 SQVTM and CDR2 ANQGSEA.

The rearrangement uses TRBV2 and TRBJ2-1; D ambiguous. The CDR3 length is 11 residues. CDR1 is SNHLY, CDR2 FYNNEI, per germline. The V and J ends lost 4 bases and 6 bases respectively, with 4 bases between them. The CDR3 is CASSVSNEQFF. CDR3 nucleotides: TGTGCCAGCAGTGTGAGCAATGAGCAGTTCTTC.